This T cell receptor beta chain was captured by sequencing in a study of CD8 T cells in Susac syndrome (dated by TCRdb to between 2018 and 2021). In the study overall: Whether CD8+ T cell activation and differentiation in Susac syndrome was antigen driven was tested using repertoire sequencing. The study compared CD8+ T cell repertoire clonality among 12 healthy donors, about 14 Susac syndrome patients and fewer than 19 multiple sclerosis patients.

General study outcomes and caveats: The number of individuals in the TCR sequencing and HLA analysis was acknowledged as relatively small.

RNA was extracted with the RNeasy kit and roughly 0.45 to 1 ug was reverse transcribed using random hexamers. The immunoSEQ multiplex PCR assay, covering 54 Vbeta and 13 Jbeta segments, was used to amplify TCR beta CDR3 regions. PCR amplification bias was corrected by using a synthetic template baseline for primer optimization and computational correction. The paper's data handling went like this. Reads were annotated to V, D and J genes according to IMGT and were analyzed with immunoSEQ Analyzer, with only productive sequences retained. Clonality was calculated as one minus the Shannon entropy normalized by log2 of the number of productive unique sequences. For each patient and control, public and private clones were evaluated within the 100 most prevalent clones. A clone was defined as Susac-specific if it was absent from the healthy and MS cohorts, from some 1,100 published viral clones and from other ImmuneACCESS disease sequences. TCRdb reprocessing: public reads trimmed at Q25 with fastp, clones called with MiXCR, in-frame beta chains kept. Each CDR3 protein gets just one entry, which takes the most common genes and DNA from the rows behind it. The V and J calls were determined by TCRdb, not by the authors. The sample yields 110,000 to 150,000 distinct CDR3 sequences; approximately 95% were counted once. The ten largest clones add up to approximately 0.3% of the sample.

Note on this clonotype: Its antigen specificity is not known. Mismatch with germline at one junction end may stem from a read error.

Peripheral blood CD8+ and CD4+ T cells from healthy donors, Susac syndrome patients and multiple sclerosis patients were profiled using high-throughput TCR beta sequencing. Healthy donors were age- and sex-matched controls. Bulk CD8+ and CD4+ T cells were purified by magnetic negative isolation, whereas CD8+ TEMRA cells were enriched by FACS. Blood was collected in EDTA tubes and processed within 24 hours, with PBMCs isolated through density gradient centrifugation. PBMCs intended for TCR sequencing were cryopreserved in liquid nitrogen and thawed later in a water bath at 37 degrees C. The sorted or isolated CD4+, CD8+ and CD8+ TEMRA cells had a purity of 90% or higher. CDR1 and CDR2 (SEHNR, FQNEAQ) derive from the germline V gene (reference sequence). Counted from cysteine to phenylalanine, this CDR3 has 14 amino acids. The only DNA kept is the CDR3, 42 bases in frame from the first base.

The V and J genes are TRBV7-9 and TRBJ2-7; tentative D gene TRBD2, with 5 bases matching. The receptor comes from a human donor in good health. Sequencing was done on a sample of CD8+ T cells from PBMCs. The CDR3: CASTLSGMTYEQYF. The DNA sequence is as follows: TGTGCCAGCACCTTATCCGGGATGACCTACGAGCAGTACTTC.